This T cell receptor (beta chain) was retrieved from a study of blood T cell repertoires in COVID-19. Across the whole study: There were acute and convalescent COVID-19 samples, and they came from the United States, Italy and Spain. T cells, B-cell-depleted T cells, or PBMCs supplied cDNA or gDNA.

Germline loops: CDR1 LNHNV, CDR2 YYDKDF (reference sequence). This CDR3 has 13 amino acids. Trimming pared 3 bases from V and 2 bases from J, leaving 4 bases between. Original data processing: By means of reference gene primer amplification, nucleated cell counts were estimated. The data were produced by immunoSEQ multiplex PCR, yet TCRdb's version contains in-frame clones alone and is incomplete. For V, J and clone size, that table is used; D and trimming come from the DNA. This sample has about 520,000 clones, with approximately 85% found just once. The TCR originated in a human donor in a cohort sampled during active COVID-19. The sequencing input was peripheral blood. This chain uses TRBV15 with TRBJ2-2; D not resolved. CDR3 sequence: CATSSPNTGELFF. In DNA form, the CDR3 reads TGTGCCACCAGCAGCCCTAACACCGGGGAGCTGTTTTTT.